This is a list of T cell receptor beta chains from one sample in a study of T-cell reconstitution after alpha-beta-depleted transplantation in children. TCRdb re-analysed the PCR reads in MiXCR, keeping a single row per CDR3 protein. In the table there are approximately 430,000 distinct CDR3 sequences, around 15% of which are singletons. The sequenced sample was PBMCs, mostly from graft donor cells, obtained 360 days after TCRalphabeta/CD19-depleted stem cell transplant. These receptors were obtained from a boy younger than two who had a stem cell transplant for Wiskott-Aldrich syndrome, so the T cells may come from the graft donor. The CDR3 runs from the conserved cysteine through the conserved F or W. The order of the fields is clone size, D gene, V gene, J gene, CDR3 DNA, CDR3 protein. D genes are given only for firm matches. Not every row has a clone size; where given, it reads once, few, many or a size class.

>many|TRBD1|TRBV6-5|TRBJ1-1
TGTGCCAGCAGCCGCCTCCCTACAGGGGTGAACACTGAAGCTTTCTTT
CASSRLPTGVNTEAFF
>-|-|TRBV19|TRBJ2-1
TGTGCCAGTAGTTCGGCCGGGACCCTACTGAATGAGCAGTTCTTC
CASSSAGTLLNEQFF
>few|-|TRBV20-1|TRBJ2-5
TGCAGTGCTAGGATAAAGAGGACCCAGTACTTC
CSARIKRTQYF
>few|-|TRBV2|TRBJ2-7
TGTGCCAGCAGGACAGAAGTCTACGAGCAGTACTTC
CASRTEVYEQYF
>-|-|TRBV6-1|TRBJ2-7
TGTGCCAGCAGTCCCCGGGACAACTCCTACGAGCAGTACTTC
CASSPRDNSYEQYF
>-|TRBD1|TRBV27|TRBJ2-1
TGTGCCAGCAGTTTTGTTGTCGGGACAGGGTACAATGAGCAGTTCTTC
CASSFVVGTGYNEQFF
>few|-|TRBV11-1|TRBJ2-1
TGTGCCAGCAGCTTAGGTGGAGGGGGGGTTGCCCAATACAATGAGCAGTTCTTC
CASSLGGGGVAQYNEQFF
>-|-|TRBV20-1|TRBJ2-7
TGCAGTGCTAGAGGGGACGCCTCCTACGAGCAGTACTTC
CSARGDASYEQYF
>-|-|TRBV6-1|TRBJ2-1
TGTGCCAGCAGACTGACATGGGATGGAATGGATGAGCAGTTCTTC
CASRLTWDGMDEQFF
>few|-|TRBV5-1|TRBJ2-1
TGCGCCAGCAGCGCCGGTTGGGCGGGGTACAATGAGCAGTTCTTC
CASSAGWAGYNEQFF
>-|-|TRBV5-1|TRBJ2-1
TGCGCCAGCACCCCAAACTCCTGGAGCTCCTACAATGAGCAGTTCTTC
CASTPNSWSSYNEQFF
>-|-|TRBV27|TRBJ1-5
TGTGCCAGCAGAAAGGCGGGGAGAGTAAATCAGCCCCAGCATTTT
CASRKAGRVNQPQHF
>-|-|TRBV12-3/TRBV12-4|TRBJ2-1
TGTGCCAGCAGGCCCCGGACTCCTAACAATGAGCAGTTCTTC
CASRPRTPNNEQFF
>-|TRBD1|TRBV5-1|TRBJ2-6
TGCGCCAGCAGCGGACAGGGACGCTCTGGGGCCAACGTCCTGACTTTC
CASSGQGRSGANVLTF
>few|-|TRBV12-3/TRBV12-4|TRBJ1-5
TGTGCCAGCAGCCCTAAACGAAATCAGCCCCAGCATTTT
CASSPKRNQPQHF
>few|-|TRBV27|TRBJ2-7
TGTGCCAGCAGTTTAAGAGAATCTCTCTACGAGCAGTACTTC
CASSLRESLYEQYF
>few|-|TRBV12-3/TRBV12-4|TRBJ1-3
TGTGCCAGCAGTTTAGCGCTGGGGGCTGGAAACACCATATATTTT
CASSLALGAGNTIYF
>-|TRBD1|TRBV15|TRBJ1-6
TGTGCCACCAGCAGAGAAGTTGGGGACAGGGGGCTGTTCGGTTCACCCCTCCACTTT
CATSREVGDRGLFGSPLHF
>-|TRBD2|TRBV20-1|TRBJ2-1
TGCAGTGCTTTCGGGGGGGCGACTCGTGAGCAGTTCTTC
CSAFGGATREQFF
>-|-|TRBV4-3|TRBJ2-2
TGCGCCAGCAGCCGCGCTCAAACAAGCACCGGGGAGCTGTTTTTT
CASSRAQTSTGELFF